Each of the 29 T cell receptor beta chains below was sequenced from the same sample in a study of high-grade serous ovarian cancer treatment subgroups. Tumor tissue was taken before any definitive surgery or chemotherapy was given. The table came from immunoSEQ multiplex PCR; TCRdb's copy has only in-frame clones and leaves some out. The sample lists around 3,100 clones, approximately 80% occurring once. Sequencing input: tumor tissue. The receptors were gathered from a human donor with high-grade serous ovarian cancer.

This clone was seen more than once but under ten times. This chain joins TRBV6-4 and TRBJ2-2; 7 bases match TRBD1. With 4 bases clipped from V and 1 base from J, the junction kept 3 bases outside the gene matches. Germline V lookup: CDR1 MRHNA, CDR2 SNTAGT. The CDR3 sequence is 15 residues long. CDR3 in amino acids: CASSAGDRNTGELFF. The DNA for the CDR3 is TGTGCCAGCAGTGCCGGGGACAGGAACACCGGGGAGCTGTTTTTT.

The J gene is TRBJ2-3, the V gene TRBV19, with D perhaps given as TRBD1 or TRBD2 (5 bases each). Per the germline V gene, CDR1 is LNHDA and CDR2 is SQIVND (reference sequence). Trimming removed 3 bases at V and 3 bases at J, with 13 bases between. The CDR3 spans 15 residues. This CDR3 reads CASSIGGVGTDTQYF. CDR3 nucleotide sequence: TGTGCCAGTAGTATTGGGGGAGTGGGAACAGATACGCAGTATTTT.

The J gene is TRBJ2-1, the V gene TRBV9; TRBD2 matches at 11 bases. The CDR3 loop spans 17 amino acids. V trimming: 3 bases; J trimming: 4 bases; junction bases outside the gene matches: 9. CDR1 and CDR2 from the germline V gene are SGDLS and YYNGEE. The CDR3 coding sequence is TGTGCCAGCAGCGCCCTTCTAATAGCGGGAGGGTACAATGAGCAGTTCTTC. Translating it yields CASSALLIAGGYNEQFF.

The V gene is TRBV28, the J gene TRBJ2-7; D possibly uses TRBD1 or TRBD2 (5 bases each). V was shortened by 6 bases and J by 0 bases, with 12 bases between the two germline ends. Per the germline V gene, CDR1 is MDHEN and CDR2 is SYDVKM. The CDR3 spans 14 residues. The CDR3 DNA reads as TGTGCCAGCAGAGAGGCAGGGAGCTCCTACGAGCAGTACTTC. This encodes CASREAGSSYEQYF.

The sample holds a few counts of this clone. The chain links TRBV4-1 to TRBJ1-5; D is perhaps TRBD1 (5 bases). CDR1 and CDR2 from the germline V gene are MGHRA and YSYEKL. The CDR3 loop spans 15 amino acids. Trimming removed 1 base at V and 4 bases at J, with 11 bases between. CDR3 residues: CASSQGQIINQPQHF. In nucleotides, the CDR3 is TGCGCCAGCAGCCAAGGACAGATAATTAATCAGCCCCAGCATTTT.

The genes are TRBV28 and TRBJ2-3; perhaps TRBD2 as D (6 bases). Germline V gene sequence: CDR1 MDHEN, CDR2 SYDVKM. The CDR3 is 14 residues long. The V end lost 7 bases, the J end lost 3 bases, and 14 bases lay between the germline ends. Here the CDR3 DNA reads TGTGCCAGCACGGACGGGGGAATGACAGATACGCAGTATTTT. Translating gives CASTDGGMTDTQYF. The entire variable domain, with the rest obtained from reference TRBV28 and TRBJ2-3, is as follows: DVKVTQSSRYLVKRTGEKVFLECVQDMDHENMFWYRQDPGLGLRLIYFSYDVKMKEKGDIPEGYSVSREKKERFSLILESASTNQTSMYLCASTDGGMTDTQYFGPGTRLTVL.

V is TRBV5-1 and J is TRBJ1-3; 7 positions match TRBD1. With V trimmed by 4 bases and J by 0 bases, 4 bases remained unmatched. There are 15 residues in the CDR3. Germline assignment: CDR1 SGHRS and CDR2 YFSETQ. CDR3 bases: TGCGCCAGCAGCGAGGGGACAGTCTCTGGAAACACCATATATTTT. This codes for CASSEGTVSGNTIYF.

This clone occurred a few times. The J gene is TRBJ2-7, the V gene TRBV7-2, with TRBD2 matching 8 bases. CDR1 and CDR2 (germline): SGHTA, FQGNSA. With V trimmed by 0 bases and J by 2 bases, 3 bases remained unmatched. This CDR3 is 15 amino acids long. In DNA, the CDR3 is TGTGCCAGCAGCTTAGCTAGCGGGATGACCTACGAGCAGTACTTC. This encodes CASSLASGMTYEQYF.

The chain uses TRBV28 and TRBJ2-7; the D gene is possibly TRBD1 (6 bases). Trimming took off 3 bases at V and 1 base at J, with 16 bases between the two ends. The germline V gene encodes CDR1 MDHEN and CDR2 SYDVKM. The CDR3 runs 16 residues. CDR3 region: CASSFAGEFTSYEQYF. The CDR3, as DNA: TGTGCCAGCAGTTTTGCAGGGGAGTTTACGTCCTACGAGCAGTACTTC.

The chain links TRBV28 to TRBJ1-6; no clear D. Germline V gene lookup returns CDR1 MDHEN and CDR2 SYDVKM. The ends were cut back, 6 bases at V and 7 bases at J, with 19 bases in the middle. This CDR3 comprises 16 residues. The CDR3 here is CASSMAGPSSNSPLHF. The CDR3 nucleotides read TGTGCCAGCAGCATGGCAGGCCCCTCCAGCAATTCACCCCTCCACTTT. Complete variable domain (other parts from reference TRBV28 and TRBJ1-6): DVKVTQSSRYLVKRTGEKVFLECVQDMDHENMFWYRQDPGLGLRLIYFSYDVKMKEKGDIPEGYSVSREKKERFSLILESASTNQTSMYLCASSMAGPSSNSPLHFGNGTRLTVT.

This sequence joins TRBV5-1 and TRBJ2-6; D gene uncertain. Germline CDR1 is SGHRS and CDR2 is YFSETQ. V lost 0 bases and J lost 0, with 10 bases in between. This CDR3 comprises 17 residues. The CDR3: CASSLGARNSGANVLTF. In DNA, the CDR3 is TGCGCCAGCAGCTTGGGGGCGCGGAACTCTGGGGCCAACGTCCTGACTTTC.

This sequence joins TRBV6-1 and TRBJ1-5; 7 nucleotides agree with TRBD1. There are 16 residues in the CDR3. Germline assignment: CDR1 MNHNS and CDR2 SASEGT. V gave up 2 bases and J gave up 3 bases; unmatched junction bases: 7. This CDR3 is CASSEYRGGFNQPQHF. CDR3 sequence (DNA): TGTGCCAGCAGTGAATACAGAGGGGGCTTCAATCAGCCCCAGCATTTT.

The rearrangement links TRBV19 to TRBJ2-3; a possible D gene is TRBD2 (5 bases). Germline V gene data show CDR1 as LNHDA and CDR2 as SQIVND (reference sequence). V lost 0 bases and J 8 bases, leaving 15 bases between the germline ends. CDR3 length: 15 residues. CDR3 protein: CASSIDPNSRGTQYF. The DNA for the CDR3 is TGTGCCAGTAGTATAGATCCGAATAGCCGGGGTACGCAGTATTTT.

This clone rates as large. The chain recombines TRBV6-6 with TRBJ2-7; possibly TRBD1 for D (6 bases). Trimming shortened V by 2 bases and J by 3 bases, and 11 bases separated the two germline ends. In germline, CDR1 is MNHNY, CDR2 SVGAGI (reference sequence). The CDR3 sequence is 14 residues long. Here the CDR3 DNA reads TGTGCCAGCAGTTACCCGACCAGGGGCTACGAGCAGTACTTC. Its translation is CASSYPTRGYEQYF.

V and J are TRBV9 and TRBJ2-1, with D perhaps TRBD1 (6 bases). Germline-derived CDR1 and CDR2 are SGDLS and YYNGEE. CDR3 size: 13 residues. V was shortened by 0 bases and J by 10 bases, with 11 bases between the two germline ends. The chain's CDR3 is CASSVVPTGEQFF. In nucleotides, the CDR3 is TGTGCCAGCAGCGTAGTCCCCACAGGGGAGCAGTTCTTC.

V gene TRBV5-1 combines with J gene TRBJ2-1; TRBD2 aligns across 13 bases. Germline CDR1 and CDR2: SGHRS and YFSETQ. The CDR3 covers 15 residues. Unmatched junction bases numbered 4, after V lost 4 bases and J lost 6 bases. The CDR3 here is CASSRLAGGGNEQFF. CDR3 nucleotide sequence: TGCGCCAGCAGCCGACTAGCGGGGGGCGGCAATGAGCAGTTCTTC.

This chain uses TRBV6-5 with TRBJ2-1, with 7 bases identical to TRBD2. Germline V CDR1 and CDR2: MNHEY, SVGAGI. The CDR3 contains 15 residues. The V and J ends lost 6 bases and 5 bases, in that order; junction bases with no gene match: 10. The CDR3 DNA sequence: TGTGCCAGCAGACGACGCGGGAGCTTTAACAATGAGCAGTTCTTC. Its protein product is CASRRRGSFNNEQFF.

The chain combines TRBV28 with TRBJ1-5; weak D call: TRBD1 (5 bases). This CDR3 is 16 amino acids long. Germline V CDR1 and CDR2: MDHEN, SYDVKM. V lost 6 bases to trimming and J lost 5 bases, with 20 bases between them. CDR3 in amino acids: CASRDTDTGGYQPQHF. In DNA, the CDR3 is TGTGCCAGCAGAGATACCGACACCGGGGGTTATCAGCCCCAGCATTTT.

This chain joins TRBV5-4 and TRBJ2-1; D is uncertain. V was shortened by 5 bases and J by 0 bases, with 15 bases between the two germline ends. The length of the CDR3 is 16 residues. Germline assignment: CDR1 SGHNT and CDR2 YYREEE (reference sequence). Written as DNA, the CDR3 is TGTGCCAGCAGTTTCGAGGCCCATAGCTCCTACAATGAGCAGTTCTTC. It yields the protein CASSFEAHSSYNEQFF.

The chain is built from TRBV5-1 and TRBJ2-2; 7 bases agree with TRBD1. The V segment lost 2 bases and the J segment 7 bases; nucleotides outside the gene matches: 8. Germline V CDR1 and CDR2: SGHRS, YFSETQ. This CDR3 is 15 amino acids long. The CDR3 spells CASSLRGGNGGELFF. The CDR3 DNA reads TGCGCCAGCAGCTTAAGAGGGGGCAACGGCGGGGAGCTGTTTTTT.

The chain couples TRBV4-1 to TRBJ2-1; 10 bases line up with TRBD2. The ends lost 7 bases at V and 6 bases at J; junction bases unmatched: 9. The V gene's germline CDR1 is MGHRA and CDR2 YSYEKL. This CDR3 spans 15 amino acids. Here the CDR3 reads CASTPGTSAPNEQFF. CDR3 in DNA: TGCGCCAGCACCCCAGGGACTAGCGCACCCAATGAGCAGTTCTTC.

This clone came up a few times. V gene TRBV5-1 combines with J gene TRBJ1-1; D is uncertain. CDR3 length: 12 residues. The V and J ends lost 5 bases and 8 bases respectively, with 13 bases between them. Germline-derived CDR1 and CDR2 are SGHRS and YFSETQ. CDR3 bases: TGCGCCAGCAGACCCCCGGTCGGGGAAGCTTTCTTT. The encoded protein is CASRPPVGEAFF.

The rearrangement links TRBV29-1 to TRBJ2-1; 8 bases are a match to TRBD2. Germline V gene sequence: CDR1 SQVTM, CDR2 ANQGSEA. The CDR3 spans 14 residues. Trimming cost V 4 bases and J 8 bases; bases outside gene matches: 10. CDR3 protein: CSVGGAGASDEQFF. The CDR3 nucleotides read TGCAGCGTTGGGGGAGCGGGAGCGTCGGATGAGCAGTTCTTC.

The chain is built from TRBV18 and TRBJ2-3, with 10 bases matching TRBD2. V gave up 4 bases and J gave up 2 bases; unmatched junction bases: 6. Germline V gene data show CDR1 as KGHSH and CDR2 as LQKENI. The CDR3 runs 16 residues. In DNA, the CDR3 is TGTGCCAGCTCACAAAGGACTAGCGGAAACACAGATACGCAGTATTTT. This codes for CASSQRTSGNTDTQYF.

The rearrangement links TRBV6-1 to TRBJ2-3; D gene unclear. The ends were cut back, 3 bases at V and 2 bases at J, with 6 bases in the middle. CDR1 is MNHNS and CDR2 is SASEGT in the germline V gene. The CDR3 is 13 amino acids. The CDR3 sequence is CASSEIPTDTQYF. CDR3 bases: TGTGCCAGCAGTGAGATCCCCACAGATACGCAGTATTTT.

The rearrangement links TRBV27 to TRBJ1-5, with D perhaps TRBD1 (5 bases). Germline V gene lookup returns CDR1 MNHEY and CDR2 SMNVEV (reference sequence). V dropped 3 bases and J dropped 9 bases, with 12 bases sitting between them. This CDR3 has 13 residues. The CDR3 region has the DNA TGTGCCAGCAGTTTCCAGGGCTTACGGCCCCAGCATTTT. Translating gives CASSFQGLRPQHF.

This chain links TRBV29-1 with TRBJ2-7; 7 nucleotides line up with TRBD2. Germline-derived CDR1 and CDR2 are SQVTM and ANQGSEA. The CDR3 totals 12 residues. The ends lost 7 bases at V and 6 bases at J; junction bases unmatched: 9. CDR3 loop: CSARGDLVEQYF. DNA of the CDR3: TGCAGCGCCCGGGGGGATTTGGTCGAGCAGTACTTC.

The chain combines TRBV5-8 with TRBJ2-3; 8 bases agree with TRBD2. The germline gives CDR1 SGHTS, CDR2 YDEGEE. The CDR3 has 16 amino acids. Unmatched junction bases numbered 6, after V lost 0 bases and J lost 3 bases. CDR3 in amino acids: CASSLGAGGRTDTQYF. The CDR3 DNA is TGTGCCAGCAGCTTGGGTGCGGGAGGAAGAACAGATACGCAGTATTTT.

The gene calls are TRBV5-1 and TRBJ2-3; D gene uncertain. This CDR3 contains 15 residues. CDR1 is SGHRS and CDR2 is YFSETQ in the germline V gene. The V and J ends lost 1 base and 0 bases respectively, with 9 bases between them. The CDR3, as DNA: TGCGCCAGCAGCTTGATGTCGACTAGCACAGATACGCAGTATTTT. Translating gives CASSLMSTSTDTQYF. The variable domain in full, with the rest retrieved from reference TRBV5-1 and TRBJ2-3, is KAGVTQTPRYLIKTRGQQVTLSCSPISGHRSVSWYQQTPGQGLQFLFEYFSETQRNKGNFPGRFSGRQFSNSRSEMNVSTLELGDSALYLCASSLMSTSTDTQYFGPGTRLTVL.